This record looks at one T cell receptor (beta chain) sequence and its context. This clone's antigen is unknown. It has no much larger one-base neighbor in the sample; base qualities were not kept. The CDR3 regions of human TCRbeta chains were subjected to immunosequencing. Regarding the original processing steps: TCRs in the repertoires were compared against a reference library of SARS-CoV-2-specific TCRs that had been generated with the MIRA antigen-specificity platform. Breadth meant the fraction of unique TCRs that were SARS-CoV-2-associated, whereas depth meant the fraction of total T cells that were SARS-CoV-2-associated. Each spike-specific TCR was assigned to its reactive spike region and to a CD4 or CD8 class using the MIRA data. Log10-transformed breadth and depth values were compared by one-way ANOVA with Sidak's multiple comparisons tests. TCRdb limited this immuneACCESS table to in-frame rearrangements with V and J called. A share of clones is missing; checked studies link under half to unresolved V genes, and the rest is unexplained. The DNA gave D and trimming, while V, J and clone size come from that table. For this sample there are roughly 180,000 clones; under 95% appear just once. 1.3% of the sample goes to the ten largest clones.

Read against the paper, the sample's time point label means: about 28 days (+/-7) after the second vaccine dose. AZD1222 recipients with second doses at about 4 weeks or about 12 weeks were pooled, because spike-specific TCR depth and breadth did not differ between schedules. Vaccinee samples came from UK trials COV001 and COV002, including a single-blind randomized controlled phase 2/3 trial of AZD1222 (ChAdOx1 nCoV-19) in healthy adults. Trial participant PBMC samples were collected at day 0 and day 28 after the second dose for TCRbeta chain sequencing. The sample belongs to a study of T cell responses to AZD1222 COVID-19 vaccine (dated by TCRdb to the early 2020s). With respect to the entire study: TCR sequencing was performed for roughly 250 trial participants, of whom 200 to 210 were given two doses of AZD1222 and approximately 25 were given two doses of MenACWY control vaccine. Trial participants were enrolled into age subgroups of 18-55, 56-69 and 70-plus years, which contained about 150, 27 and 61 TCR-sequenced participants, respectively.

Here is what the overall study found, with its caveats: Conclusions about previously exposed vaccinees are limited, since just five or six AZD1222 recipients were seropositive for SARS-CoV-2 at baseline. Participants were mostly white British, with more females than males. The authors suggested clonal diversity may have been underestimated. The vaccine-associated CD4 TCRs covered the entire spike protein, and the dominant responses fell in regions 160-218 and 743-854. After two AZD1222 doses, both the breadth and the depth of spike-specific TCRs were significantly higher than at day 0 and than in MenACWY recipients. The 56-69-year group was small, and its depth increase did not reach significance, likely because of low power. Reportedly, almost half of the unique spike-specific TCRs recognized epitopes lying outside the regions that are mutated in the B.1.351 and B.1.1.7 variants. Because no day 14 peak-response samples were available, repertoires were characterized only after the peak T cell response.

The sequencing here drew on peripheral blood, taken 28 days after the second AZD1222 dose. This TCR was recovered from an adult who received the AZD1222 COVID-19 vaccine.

CDR3 loop: CASSSGPTGGNEQYF. The nucleotide sequence reads TGTGCCAGCAGCTCTGGACCGACAGGGGGAAACGAGCAGTACTTC. The chain employs TRBV11-2 and TRBJ2-7, with TRBD1 matching 9 junction bases. CDR1 is given as SGHAT and CDR2 as FQNNGV, both from the germline V gene. The V end gives up 4 bases and the J end 5 bases, leaving 9 bases in the junction not matched to a gene. Counted from cysteine to phenylalanine, this CDR3 has 15 amino acids. Of the read, only the CDR3 DNA is kept; its 45 bases are in frame from base 1.